The source of this TCR beta chain is a study of blood T cell repertoires in COVID-19. Study overall: The origin of the acute and convalescent COVID-19 samples was the United States, Italy and Spain.

The protocol was immunoSEQ multiplex PCR, while the TCRdb copy is restricted to in-frame clones and leaves out a portion. Of around 200,000 clones detected, 70% to 90% appear once; the ten largest clones hold 10% to 11%. The germline gives CDR1 SGHAT, CDR2 FQDESV (reference sequence). The CDR3 sequence is 16 residues long. Trimming cost V 0 bases and J 1 base, with 11 bases left between them. The specimen was peripheral blood. The clonotype was recovered from a human donor with active or convalescent COVID-19. The donor label of this sample is uncertain. This sequence joins TRBV11-1 and TRBJ2-3; D is unclear. Here the CDR3 DNA reads TGTGCCAGCAGCTTAGCGCTTAGCCTGCGCACAGATACGCAGTATTTT. It codes for CASSLALSLRTDTQYF.